The present T cell receptor (beta chain) was sequenced within a study of blood T cell repertoires in COVID-19. Study-wide context: The United States, Italy and Spain were the sources of the acute and convalescent COVID-19 samples. Sample material is recorded as cDNA or gDNA derived from T cells, B-cell-depleted T cells, or PBMCs.

Authors' methods: Counts of nucleated cells, estimated from reference gene primer amplification, were obtained. Repertoires were generated with immunoSEQ multiplex PCR, while TCRdb's copy carries only in-frame clones and drops some. V and J calls and clone size are given by that table; D and trimming were obtained from the DNA. Altogether roughly 250,000 clones are present, approximately 86% being singletons, with the ten largest covering roughly 0.8%. This clone came up once. The material sequenced was peripheral blood. The receptor's source is a woman aged 30 to 39 with acute or convalescent COVID-19.

Written as DNA, the CDR3 is TGCGCCAGCAGCCAAGATAGTGGGCTGACCACCGGGGAGCTGTTTTTT. Its protein is CASSQDSGLTTGELFF. This chain joins TRBV4-3 and TRBJ2-2, with D hard to call. This CDR3 comprises 16 residues. Per the germline V gene, CDR1 is LGHNA and CDR2 is YSLEER. Trimming stripped 0 bases from V and 4 bases from J, with 12 bases between.